This TCR beta chain was sequenced for a study of Graves' ophthalmopathy and Graves' hyperthyroidism. CDR1 and CDR2 (germline): SEHNR, FQNEAQ (reference sequence). V was cut by 4 bases and J by 10 bases, with 23 bases left in between. The CDR3 sequence is 17 residues long. RNA transcripts provided the template for amplifying TCR beta CDR3 regions. Amplification began with first-round RT-PCR using HTBI primers, then second-round multiplex PCR was performed. TCRdb re-called the multiplex PCR reads through MiXCR, storing one row per CDR3 protein. This sample has 200,000 to 300,000 distinct CDR3 sequences; 45% occur once, and the top ten carry roughly half.

The receptor comes from an adult man with Graves' ophthalmopathy. Sequenced: peripheral blood. V usage is TRBV7-9 and J usage is TRBJ1-6; a possible D gene is TRBD1 (5 bases). The DNA of the CDR3 is TGTGCCAGCAGCTCAGGGCGGGGGACGGGAGTGGGGTCACCCCTCCACTTT. It specifies CASSSGRGTGVGSPLHF.